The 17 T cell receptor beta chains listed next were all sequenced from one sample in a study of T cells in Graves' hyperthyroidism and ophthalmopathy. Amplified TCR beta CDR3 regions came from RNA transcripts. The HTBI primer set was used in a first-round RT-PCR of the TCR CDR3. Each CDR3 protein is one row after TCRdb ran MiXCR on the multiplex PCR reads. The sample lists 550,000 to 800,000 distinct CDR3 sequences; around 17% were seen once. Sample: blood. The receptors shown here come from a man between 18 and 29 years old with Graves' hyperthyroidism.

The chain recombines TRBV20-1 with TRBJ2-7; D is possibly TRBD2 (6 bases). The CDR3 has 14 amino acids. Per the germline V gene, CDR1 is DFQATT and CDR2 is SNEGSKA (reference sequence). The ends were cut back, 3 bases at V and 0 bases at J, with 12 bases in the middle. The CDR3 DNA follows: TGCAGTGCTAGCGGGACTCGACTCTCCTACGAGCAGTACTTC. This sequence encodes CSASGTRLSYEQYF.

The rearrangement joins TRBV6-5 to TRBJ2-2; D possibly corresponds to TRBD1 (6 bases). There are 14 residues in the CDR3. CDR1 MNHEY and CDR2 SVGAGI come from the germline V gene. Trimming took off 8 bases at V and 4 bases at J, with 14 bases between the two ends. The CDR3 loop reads CASRILTGTGELFF. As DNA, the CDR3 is TGTGCCAGCCGGATCTTGACAGGCACCGGGGAGCTGTTTTTT.

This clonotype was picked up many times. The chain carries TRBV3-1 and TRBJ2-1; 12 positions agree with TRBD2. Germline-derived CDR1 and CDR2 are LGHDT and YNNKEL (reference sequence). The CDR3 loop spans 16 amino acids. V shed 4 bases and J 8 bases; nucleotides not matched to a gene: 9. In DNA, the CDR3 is TGTGCCAGCAGCCGACGGACTAGCGGGAACGGTGATGAGCAGTTCTTC. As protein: CASSRRTSGNGDEQFF.

The CDR3 nucleotides are TGTGCCAGCAGCTCCGGGGGAAGGGGATACTATGGCTACACCTTC. This codes for CASSSGGRGYYGYTF. This rearrangement joins TRBV28 to TRBJ1-2, with TRBD1 as a possible D gene (5 bases). CDR1 MDHEN and CDR2 SYDVKM come from the germline V gene. CDR3 length: 15 residues. The germline V and J ends were trimmed by 6 bases and 3 bases, with 17 bases remaining between them.

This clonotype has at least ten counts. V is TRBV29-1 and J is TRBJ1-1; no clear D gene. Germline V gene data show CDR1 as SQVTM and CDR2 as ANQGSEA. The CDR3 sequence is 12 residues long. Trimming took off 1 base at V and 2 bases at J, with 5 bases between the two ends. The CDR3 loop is CSVEASNTEAFF. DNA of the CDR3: TGCAGCGTTGAAGCCTCAAACACTGAAGCTTTCTTT.

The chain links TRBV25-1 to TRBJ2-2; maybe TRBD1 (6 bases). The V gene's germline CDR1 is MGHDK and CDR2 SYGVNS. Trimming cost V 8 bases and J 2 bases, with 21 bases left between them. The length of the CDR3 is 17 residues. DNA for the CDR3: TGTGCCAGCCAAAGAACCAACAGGGCCCGCAACACCGGGGAGCTGTTTTTT. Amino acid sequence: CASQRTNRARNTGELFF.

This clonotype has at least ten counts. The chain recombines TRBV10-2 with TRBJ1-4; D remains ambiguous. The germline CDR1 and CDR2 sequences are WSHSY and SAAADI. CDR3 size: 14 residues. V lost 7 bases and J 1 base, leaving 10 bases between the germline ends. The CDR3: CASTSLRTNEKLFF. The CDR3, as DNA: TGCGCCAGCACATCTCTACGAACTAATGAAAAACTGTTTTTT.

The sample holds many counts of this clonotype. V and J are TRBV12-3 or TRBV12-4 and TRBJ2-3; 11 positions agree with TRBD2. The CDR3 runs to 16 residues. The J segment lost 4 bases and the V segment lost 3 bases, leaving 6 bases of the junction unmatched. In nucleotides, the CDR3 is TGTGCCAGCAGTTTTCCCGGGACTAGCGGATCAGATACGCAGTATTTT. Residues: CASSFPGTSGSDTQYF.

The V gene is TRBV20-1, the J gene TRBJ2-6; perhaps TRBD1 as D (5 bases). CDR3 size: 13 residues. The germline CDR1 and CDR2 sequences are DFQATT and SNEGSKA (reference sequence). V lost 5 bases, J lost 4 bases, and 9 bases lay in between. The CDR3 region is CSAAREGANVLTF. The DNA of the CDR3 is TGCAGTGCTGCCAGGGAAGGGGCCAACGTCCTGACTTTC.

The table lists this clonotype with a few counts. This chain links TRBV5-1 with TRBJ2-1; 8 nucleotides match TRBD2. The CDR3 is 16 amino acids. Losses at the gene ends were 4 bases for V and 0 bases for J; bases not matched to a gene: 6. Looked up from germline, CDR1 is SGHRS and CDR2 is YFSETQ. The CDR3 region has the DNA TGCGCCAGCAGCCGTAGCGGGGAGGCCTCCTACAATGAGCAGTTCTTC. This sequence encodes CASSRSGEASYNEQFF.

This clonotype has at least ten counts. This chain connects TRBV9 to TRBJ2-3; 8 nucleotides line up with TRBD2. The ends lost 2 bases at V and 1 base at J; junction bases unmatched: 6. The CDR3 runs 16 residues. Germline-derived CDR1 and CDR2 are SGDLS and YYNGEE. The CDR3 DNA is TGTGCCAGCAGCGTTGGGAGTAGCGGGGGCACAGATACGCAGTATTTT. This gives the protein CASSVGSSGGTDTQYF.

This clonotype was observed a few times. In DNA, the CDR3 is TGTGCCAGCAGTGCACAGGGGGCCTCCTACGAGCAGTACTTC. It codes for CASSAQGASYEQYF. This chain connects TRBV6-4 to TRBJ2-7; 9 positions agree with TRBD1. Germline V gives CDR1 MRHNA, CDR2 SNTAGT. After removal of 4 bases from V and 0 bases from J, the junction contained 1 base not matched to a gene. The length of the CDR3 is 14 residues.

The CDR3 sequence: CASRLDRLRNTEAFF. The CDR3 DNA reads TGTGCCAGCAGACTGGACAGACTAAGGAACACTGAAGCTTTCTTT. The chain couples TRBV28 to TRBJ1-1; possibly TRBD1 for D (6 bases). CDR3 length equals 15 residues. Trimming removed 6 bases at V and 1 base at J, with 15 bases between. The germline gives CDR1 MDHEN, CDR2 SYDVKM.

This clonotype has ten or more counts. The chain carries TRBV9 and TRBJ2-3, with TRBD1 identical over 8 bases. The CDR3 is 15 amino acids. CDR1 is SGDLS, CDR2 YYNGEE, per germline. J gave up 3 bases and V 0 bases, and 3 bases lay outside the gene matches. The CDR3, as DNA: TGTGCCAGCAGCGTAGGGACAGGGACGACAGATACGCAGTATTTT. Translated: CASSVGTGTTDTQYF.

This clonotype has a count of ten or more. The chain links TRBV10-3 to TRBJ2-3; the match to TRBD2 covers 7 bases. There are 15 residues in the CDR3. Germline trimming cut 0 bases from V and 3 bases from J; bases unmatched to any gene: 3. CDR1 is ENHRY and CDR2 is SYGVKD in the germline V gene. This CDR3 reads CAISESRTRTDTQYF. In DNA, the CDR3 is TGTGCCATCAGTGAGTCTCGGACTAGAACAGATACGCAGTATTTT.

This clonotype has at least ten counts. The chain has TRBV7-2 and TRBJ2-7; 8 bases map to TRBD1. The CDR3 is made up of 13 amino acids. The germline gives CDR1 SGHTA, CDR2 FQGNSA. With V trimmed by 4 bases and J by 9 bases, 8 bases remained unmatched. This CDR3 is CASSSRTGNLQYF. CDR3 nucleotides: TGTGCCAGCAGCTCCCGGACAGGGAATTTGCAGTACTTC.

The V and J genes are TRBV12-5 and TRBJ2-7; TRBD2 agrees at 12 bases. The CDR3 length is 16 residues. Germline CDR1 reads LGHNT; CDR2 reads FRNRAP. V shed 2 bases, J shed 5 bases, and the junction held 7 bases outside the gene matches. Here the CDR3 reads CASGLLPGLAGDEQYF. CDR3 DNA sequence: TGTGCTAGTGGTTTGCTGCCGGGACTAGCGGGTGACGAGCAGTACTTC. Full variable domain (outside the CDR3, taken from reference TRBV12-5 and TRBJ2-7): DARVTQTPRHKVTEMGQEVTMRCQPILGHNTVFWYRQTMMQGLELLAYFRNRAPLDDSGMPKDRFSAEMPDATLATLKIQPSEPRDSAVYFCASGLLPGLAGDEQYFGPGTRLTVT.